The T cell receptor beta chain described here comes from a study of cytomegalovirus exposure and HLA in healthy donors. About the study: The same platform was used for the approximately 120 validation repertoires as for the roughly 730 first-cohort repertoires, as reported in a later analysis.

The germline V and J ends were trimmed by 5 bases and 0 bases, with 13 bases remaining between them. This CDR3 comprises 15 residues. Germline CDR1 is SEHNR and CDR2 is FQNEAQ (reference sequence). Clones were read by immunoSEQ multiplex PCR, and TCRdb kept only the in-frame ones, dropping some. Here the sample spans some 340,000 clones, 75% to 90% being singletons. Sequencing input: PBMCs. This clonotype originated in a woman in her 30s in good health and CMV-seropositive. The chain recombines TRBV7-9 with TRBJ1-1, with D possibly TRBD1 on 5 matching bases. The CDR3 DNA is TGTGCCAGCAGCCCGGGGAACAGGTTGAACACTGAAGCTTTCTTT. It yields the protein CASSPGNRLNTEAFF.